This T cell receptor beta chain was captured in a study of coeliac disease. Overall study findings and caveats: Control samples showed higher TRB and TRG clonality than intraepithelial and lamina propria samples in active celiac disease.

There are a few counts of this clone. Its specificity is unknown. Here immunoSEQ multiplex PCR was the method, and the copy in TCRdb shows in-frame clones only, minus some. The sample holds more than 3,000 clones, just under 50% seen once. Sequencing used one aliquot of roughly 510,000 cells per fraction. The source of this sequence is a woman in her 70s with celiac disease. Sequenced: intraepithelial lymphocytes from the gut.

DNA for the CDR3: TGTGCCAGCAGCCAAGACCTCAGAGGGACTGAAGCTTTCTTT. Protein sequence: CASSQDLRGTEAFF. V gene TRBV4-2 combines with J gene TRBJ1-1; D is uncertain. Germline V gives CDR1 LGHNA, CDR2 YNFKEQ. CDR3 size: 14 residues. The V end lost 0 bases, the J end lost 5 bases, and 10 bases lay between the germline ends.